This T cell receptor beta chain was captured in a study of early T cells in non-severe SARS-CoV-2 infection. In regard to this clonotype: Its antigen is still unknown.

Study-wide results and caveats: Matching against VDJdb likely underestimated virus-specific expansions, favoring anti-spike CD8.

Separate cDNA molecules each had unique molecular identifiers attached to them. Using its own MiXCR run on the 5' RACE reads, TCRdb lists one record per CDR3 protein. The sample has 40,000 to 55,000 distinct CDR3 sequences, approximately 9.8% seen once. CDR1 is SNHLY and CDR2 is FYNNEI in the germline V gene. There are 13 residues in the CDR3. The V and J ends lost 7 bases and 5 bases respectively, with 11 bases between them. The chain recombines TRBV2 with TRBJ2-2; D is unresolved. The source material was whole blood. The sequence was obtained from an adult who was a healthcare worker with PCR-confirmed SARS-CoV-2 infection or an uninfected control (not recorded which). CDR3: CASNRVGTGELFF. CDR3 bases: TGTGCCAGCAACCGAGTGGGGACCGGGGAGCTGTTTTTT.